The 10 T cell receptor beta chains given below trace back to one sample, sequenced in a study of T cells after yellow fever vaccination. One entry per CDR3 protein results from TCRdb running MiXCR on the 5' RACE reads. Counted here are approximately 300,000 distinct CDR3 sequences, around 10% occurring once; the ten biggest clones make up over 3%. Sequenced material: CD4+ T cells sorted from PBMCs, taken 45 days after the yellow fever booster vaccination. These receptors were obtained from a man younger than 35 who received the YFV17D yellow fever vaccine.

The chain carries TRBV6-5 and TRBJ1-5, with D perhaps TRBD1 (6 bases). The germline CDR1 and CDR2 sequences are MNHEY and SVGAGI. The V end was cut by 6 bases, the J end by 5 bases, with 11 bases between. The CDR3 extends over 13 amino acids. The CDR3: CASSPKGDQPQHF. Written as DNA, the CDR3 is TGTGCCAGCAGCCCAAAGGGGGATCAGCCCCAGCATTTT.

V and J are TRBV6-6 and TRBJ2-7; D might be TRBD2 (6 bases). CDR3 length equals 15 residues. CDR1 is MNHNY, CDR2 SVGAGI, per germline (reference sequence). The ends were cut back, 2 bases at V and 6 bases at J, with 17 bases in the middle. The CDR3 nucleotides are TGTGCCAGCAGTTACGGAACGGGACTCCTAGCCGAGCAGTACGTC. Translating gives CASSYGTGLLAEQYV.

The chain has TRBV4-1 and TRBJ2-5; 8 bases are shared with TRBD2. Germline trimming cut 4 bases from V and 0 bases from J; bases unmatched to any gene: 10. The CDR3 length is 17 residues. Germline V gives CDR1 MGHRA, CDR2 YSYEKL. The chain's CDR3 is CASSPLGVAGYQETQYF. The CDR3 DNA reads TGCGCCAGCAGCCCCCTTGGAGTAGCGGGGTACCAAGAGACCCAGTACTTC.

The gene calls are TRBV24-1 and TRBJ1-1; D perhaps matches TRBD1 (5 bases). The ends were cut back, 8 bases at V and 1 base at J, with 22 bases in the middle. This CDR3 comprises 17 residues. Per germline, CDR1 KGHDR and CDR2 SFDVKD. CDR3: CATKALDPGRANTEAFF. The CDR3 DNA reads TGTGCCACCAAGGCGCTTGACCCAGGGAGAGCGAACACTGAAGCTTTCTTT.

The chain employs TRBV19 and TRBJ1-6; 7 bases agree with TRBD1. The junction had 3 bases not matched to a gene; V was cut back by 3 bases and J by 7 bases. This CDR3 comprises 14 residues. Germline lookup yields CDR1 LNHDA and CDR2 SQIVND (reference sequence). CDR3 residues: CASSIGTANSPLHF. For the CDR3, the DNA is TGTGCCAGTAGTATCGGGACAGCCAATTCACCCCTCCACTTT.

Only a few counts were recorded for this clonotype. This chain joins TRBV6-5 and TRBJ2-3; 7 bases align to TRBD1. The germline V gene encodes CDR1 MNHEY and CDR2 SVGAGI. Trimming at V came to 6 bases and at J to 4 bases, leaving 13 bases not matched to a gene. The CDR3 is made up of 16 amino acids. Here the CDR3 reads CASRPRRQGRADTQYF. In DNA form, the CDR3 reads TGTGCCAGCAGACCCCGTCGACAGGGCAGGGCAGATACGCAGTATTTT.

This chain connects TRBV20-1 to TRBJ2-3; 9 bases match TRBD2. The length of the CDR3 is 15 residues. The germline V gene encodes CDR1 DFQATT and CDR2 SNEGSKA (reference sequence). With 0 bases clipped from V and 1 base from J, the junction kept 2 bases outside the gene matches. DNA of the CDR3: TGCAGTGCTAGAGAGGCTAGCGGGGGCACAGATACGCAGTATTTT. Amino acid sequence: CSAREASGGTDTQYF.

V is TRBV6-5 and J is TRBJ2-1; D perhaps matches TRBD2 (5 bases). V lost 4 bases, J lost 0 bases, and 16 bases lay in between. Germline V lookup: CDR1 MNHEY, CDR2 SVGAGI. The CDR3 is 17 residues long. In DNA form, the CDR3 reads TGTGCCAGCAGTTCTGGCGGGCAGGAGCCCTCCTACAATGAGCAGTTCTTC. Its translation is CASSSGGQEPSYNEQFF.

This clonotype came up a few times. The chain uses TRBV12-3 or TRBV12-4 and TRBJ2-7; D not certain. The CDR3 is made up of 11 amino acids. Trimming stripped 8 bases from V and 3 bases from J, with 8 bases between. The CDR3 coding sequence is TGTGCCAGCGGGGAATACTACGAGCAGTACTTC. Its protein product is CASGEYYEQYF.

This clonotype appeared a few times. The rearrangement uses TRBV5-4 and TRBJ1-4, with a tentative D call TRBD1 (5 bases). Trimming took off 0 bases at V and 5 bases at J, with 11 bases between the two ends. This CDR3 has 15 amino acids. Germline CDR1 SGHNT, CDR2 YYREEE (reference sequence). The CDR3 here is CASSLEGRQNEKLFF. CDR3 DNA sequence: TGTGCCAGCAGCTTGGAGGGACGGCAGAATGAAAAACTGTTTTTT.